One sample yielded the 9 T cell receptor beta chains listed below, sequenced in a study of Tregs in tolerant kidney transplant recipients. Only in-frame clones appear in the TCRdb table, and some are missing; sequencing was by immunoSEQ multiplex PCR. Of 240,000 or so clones in the sample, around 82% are singletons; the top ten hold 0.64%. Sequenced input: CD4+ T cells from blood. All receptors derive from a human donor in good health.

The chain joins TRBV7-8 to TRBJ2-1, with D unclear. The CDR3 contains 15 residues. The germline CDR1 and CDR2 sequences are SGHVS and FQNEAQ. V was shortened by 3 bases and J by 5 bases, with 14 bases between the two germline ends. This CDR3 reads CASSFEVLPNNEQFF. The CDR3 DNA sequence: TGTGCCAGCAGCTTCGAAGTACTCCCGAACAATGAGCAGTTCTTC.

The rearrangement links TRBV6-1 to TRBJ1-5; D is uncertain. Deletions cut 6 bases from V and 0 bases from J, with 6 bases between. Per the germline V gene, CDR1 is MNHNS and CDR2 is SASEGT. The CDR3 has 13 residues. CDR3 sequence: CASRLYSNQPQHF. The CDR3 bases are TGTGCCAGCAGATTGTATAGCAATCAGCCCCAGCATTTT.

The chain uses TRBV7-2 and TRBJ1-5; D ambiguous. Germline CDR1 and CDR2: SGHTA and FQGNSA. The CDR3 is 12 amino acids. The ends were cut back, 5 bases at V and 2 bases at J, with 4 bases in the middle. Here the CDR3 DNA reads TGTGCCAGCAGCCCCGGCAATCAGCCCCAGCATTTT. This codes for CASSPGNQPQHF.

This chain connects TRBV19 to TRBJ2-7, with a tentative D call TRBD2 (6 bases). CDR3 size: 15 residues. With 4 bases removed from V and 4 bases from J, the gap between germline ends came to 17 bases. The V gene's germline CDR1 is LNHDA and CDR2 SQIVND (reference sequence). CDR3 sequence: CASSTHSGRKYEQYF. As DNA, the CDR3 is TGTGCCAGTAGTACCCACAGCGGGCGTAAGTACGAGCAGTACTTC.

This chain joins TRBV5-1 and TRBJ1-4; 7 positions match TRBD1. From germline, CDR1 is SGHRS and CDR2 YFSETQ. CDR3 length equals 16 residues. J was trimmed by 0 bases and V by 0 bases; bases with no gene match: 2. DNA of the CDR3: TGCGCCAGCAGCTTGGGGGACAGTGCAACTAATGAAAAACTGTTTTTT. Translated: CASSLGDSATNEKLFF. The variable domain in full, with the rest retrieved from reference TRBV5-1 and TRBJ1-4, is KAGVTQTPRYLIKTRGQQVTLSCSPISGHRSVSWYQQTPGQGLQFLFEYFSETQRNKGNFPGRFSGRQFSNSRSEMNVSTLELGDSALYLCASSLGDSATNEKLFFGSGTQLSVL.

This clone was detected only a few times. The rearrangement uses TRBV18 and TRBJ1-1; D uncertain. The CDR3 runs to 15 residues. CDR1 and CDR2 (germline): KGHSH, LQKENI. Trimming removed 2 bases from V and 0 bases from J, with 10 bases in between. The DNA of the CDR3 is TGTGCCAGCTCACCAGGGCAGGTCATGAACACTGAAGCTTTCTTT. It codes for CASSPGQVMNTEAFF.

The chain links TRBV29-1 to TRBJ1-2; 7 positions agree with TRBD1. CDR1 and CDR2 from the germline V gene are SQVTM and ANQGSEA. The CDR3 runs 13 residues. With V trimmed by 5 bases and J by 2 bases, 5 bases remained unmatched. The CDR3 protein is CSVYRGQNYGYTF. CDR3 bases: TGCAGCGTTTACAGGGGACAAAACTATGGCTACACCTTC.

The chain is built from TRBV9 and TRBJ1-1, with TRBD1 matching 9 bases. CDR3 length equals 15 residues. CDR1 SGDLS and CDR2 YYNGEE come from the germline V gene. The trim removed 0 bases at V and 4 bases at J, leaving 4 bases unmatched. The CDR3 sequence: CASSVEGTGSTEAFF. The DNA of the CDR3 is TGTGCCAGCAGCGTAGAGGGGACAGGGAGCACTGAAGCTTTCTTT.

V is TRBV5-1 and J is TRBJ2-7; possible D gene TRBD2, 5 bases. The CDR3 sequence is 15 residues long. Germline CDR1 reads SGHRS; CDR2 reads YFSETQ. Trimming took off 0 bases at V and 3 bases at J, with 13 bases between the two ends. CDR3 bases: TGCGCCAGCAGCTTGGAAGGGAGATTCTACTACGAGCAGTACTTC. Amino acids: CASSLEGRFYYEQYF.